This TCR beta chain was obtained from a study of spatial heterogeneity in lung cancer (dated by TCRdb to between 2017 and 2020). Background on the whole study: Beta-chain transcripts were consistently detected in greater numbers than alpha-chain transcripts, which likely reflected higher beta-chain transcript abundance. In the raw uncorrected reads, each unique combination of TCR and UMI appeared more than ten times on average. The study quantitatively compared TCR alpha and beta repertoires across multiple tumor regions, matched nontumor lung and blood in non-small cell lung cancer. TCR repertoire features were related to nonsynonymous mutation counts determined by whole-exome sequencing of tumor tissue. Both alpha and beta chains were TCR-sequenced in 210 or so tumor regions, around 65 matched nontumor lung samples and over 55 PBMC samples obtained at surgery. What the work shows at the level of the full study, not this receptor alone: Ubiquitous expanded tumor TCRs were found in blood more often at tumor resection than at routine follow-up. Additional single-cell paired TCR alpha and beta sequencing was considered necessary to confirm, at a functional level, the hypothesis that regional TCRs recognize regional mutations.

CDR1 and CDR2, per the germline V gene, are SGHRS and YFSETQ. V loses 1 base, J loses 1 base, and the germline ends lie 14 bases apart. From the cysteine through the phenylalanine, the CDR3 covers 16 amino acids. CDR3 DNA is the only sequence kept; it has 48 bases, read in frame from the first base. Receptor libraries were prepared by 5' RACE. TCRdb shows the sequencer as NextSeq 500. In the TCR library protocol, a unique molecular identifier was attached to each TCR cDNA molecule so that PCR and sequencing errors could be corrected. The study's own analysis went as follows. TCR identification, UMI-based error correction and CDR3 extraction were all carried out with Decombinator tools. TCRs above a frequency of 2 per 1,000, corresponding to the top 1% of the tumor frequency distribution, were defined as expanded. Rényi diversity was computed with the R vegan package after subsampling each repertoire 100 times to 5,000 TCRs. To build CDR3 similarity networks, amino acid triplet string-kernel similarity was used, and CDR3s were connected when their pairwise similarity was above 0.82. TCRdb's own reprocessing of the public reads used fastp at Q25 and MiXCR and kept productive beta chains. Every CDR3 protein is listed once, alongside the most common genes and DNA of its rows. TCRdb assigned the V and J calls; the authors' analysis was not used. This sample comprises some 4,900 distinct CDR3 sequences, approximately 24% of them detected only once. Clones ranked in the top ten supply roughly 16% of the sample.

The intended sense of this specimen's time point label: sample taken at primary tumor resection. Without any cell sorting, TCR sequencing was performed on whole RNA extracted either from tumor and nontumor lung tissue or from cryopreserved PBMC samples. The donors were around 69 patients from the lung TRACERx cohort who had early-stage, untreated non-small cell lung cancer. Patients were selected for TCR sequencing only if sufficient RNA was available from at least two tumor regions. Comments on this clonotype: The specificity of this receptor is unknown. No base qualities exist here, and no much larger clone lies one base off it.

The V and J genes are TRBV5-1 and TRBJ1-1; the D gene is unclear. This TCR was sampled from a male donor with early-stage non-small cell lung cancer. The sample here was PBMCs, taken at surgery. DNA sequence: TGCGCCAGCAGCTTGAGCTTGCAGCCAGCGAACACTGAAGCTTTCTTT. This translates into CASSLSLQPANTEAFF.